Listed below are T cell receptor beta chains from one sample, sequenced in a study of CD8 T cells in Susac syndrome. A single record per CDR3 protein comes from TCRdb applying MiXCR to the immunoSEQ multiplex PCR reads. The table records some 160,000 distinct CDR3 sequences, almost 96% of them present only once. Input material: CD4+ T cells from PBMCs. Receptor source: a human donor with Susac syndrome. Both conserved end residues are part of each CDR3. A D gene is named only where the DNA matches it firmly. The listing skips clone size in some rows; elsewhere it reads once, few, many or a size class.

d_gene: -; j_gene: TRBJ1-1; v_gene: TRBV7-2; abundance: -; CDR3nt: TGTGCCAGCAGCTTACAGGGACCTATGAACACTGAAGCCTTCTTT; CDR3aa: CASSLQGPMNTEAFF
d_gene: -; j_gene: TRBJ1-1; v_gene: TRBV20-1; abundance: -; CDR3nt: TGCAGTGCTAGAGATAGGGCAGGGAGCACTGAAGCTTTCTTT; CDR3aa: CSARDRAGSTEAFF
d_gene: -; j_gene: TRBJ1-5; v_gene: TRBV6-1; abundance: -; CDR3nt: TGTGCCAGCTTGGGGCGGTCCTCTCAGCCCCAGCATTTT; CDR3aa: CASLGRSSQPQHF
d_gene: -; j_gene: TRBJ1-2; v_gene: TRBV7-9; abundance: -; CDR3nt: TGTGCCACCAGCGACCGACTAAACGATGGCTACACCTTC; CDR3aa: CATSDRLNDGYTF
d_gene: -; j_gene: TRBJ1-2; v_gene: TRBV20-1; abundance: -; CDR3nt: TGCAGTGCTAGAGATCGAACAGGGCTTTTGATATATGGCTACACCTTC; CDR3aa: CSARDRTGLLIYGYTF
d_gene: TRBD1; j_gene: TRBJ2-1; v_gene: TRBV29-1; abundance: -; CDR3nt: TGCAGCGTTGGGGGACAGTATCACAATGAGCAGTTCTTC; CDR3aa: CSVGGQYHNEQFF
d_gene: -; j_gene: TRBJ1-1; v_gene: TRBV15; abundance: -; CDR3nt: TGTGCCACCAGCAGAGATTGGGGGCCGGGAGCTTTCTTT; CDR3aa: CATSRDWGPGAFF
d_gene: TRBD1; j_gene: TRBJ1-5; v_gene: TRBV20-1; abundance: -; CDR3nt: TGCAGTGTAAGGCGCCCAGGGGGGGGCAATCAGCCCCAGCATTTT; CDR3aa: CSVRRPGGGNQPQHF
d_gene: TRBD1; j_gene: TRBJ1-2; v_gene: TRBV3-1; abundance: -; CDR3nt: TGTGCCAGCAGCCAAGCCCCGGGGACAGGGAACTATGGCTACACCTTC; CDR3aa: CASSQAPGTGNYGYTF
d_gene: -; j_gene: TRBJ2-2; v_gene: TRBV7-2; abundance: -; CDR3nt: TGTGCCAGCAGCTTAGTTCGCAACGGGGAGCTGTTTTTT; CDR3aa: CASSLVRNGELFF
d_gene: -; j_gene: TRBJ1-5; v_gene: TRBV25-1; abundance: -; CDR3nt: TGTGCCAGCAGTGGCGGACAGTTTCAGCCCCAGCATTTT; CDR3aa: CASSGGQFQPQHF
d_gene: TRBD1; j_gene: TRBJ2-7; v_gene: TRBV29-1; abundance: -; CDR3nt: TGCAGCGTTGGACCGGGACAGGGGCCCTTCGAGCAGTACTTC; CDR3aa: CSVGPGQGPFEQYF
d_gene: TRBD2; j_gene: TRBJ2-5; v_gene: TRBV5-1; abundance: -; CDR3nt: TGCGCCAGCAGCGTGACTAGCGCAGGGGAGACCCAGTACTTC; CDR3aa: CASSVTSAGETQYF
d_gene: -; j_gene: TRBJ1-1; v_gene: TRBV6-6; abundance: -; CDR3nt: TGTGCCAGCAGTTACGATTTCCGGGCTAACACTGAAGCTTTCTTT; CDR3aa: CASSYDFRANTEAFF
d_gene: -; j_gene: TRBJ2-7; v_gene: TRBV28; abundance: -; CDR3nt: TGTGCCACATGGGGGTGGAAGGACGAGCAGTACTTC; CDR3aa: CATWGWKDEQYF
d_gene: -; j_gene: TRBJ2-7; v_gene: TRBV6-1; abundance: -; CDR3nt: TGTGCCAGCACCCTAGCACAGGCCTACGAGCAGTACTTC; CDR3aa: CASTLAQAYEQYF
d_gene: -; j_gene: TRBJ2-4; v_gene: TRBV3-1; abundance: -; CDR3nt: TGTGCCAGCAGCCAACCGGTCCAGAACATTCAGTACTTC; CDR3aa: CASSQPVQNIQYF
d_gene: -; j_gene: TRBJ2-2; v_gene: TRBV28; abundance: -; CDR3nt: TGTGCCAGCCAATCCCCGGGGCGGAACACCGGGGAGCTGTTTTTT; CDR3aa: CASQSPGRNTGELFF
d_gene: TRBD1; j_gene: TRBJ2-7; v_gene: TRBV6-6; abundance: -; CDR3nt: TGTGCCAGCAGCCTCGACAGGGCCTCCTACGAGCAGTACTTC; CDR3aa: CASSLDRASYEQYF
d_gene: TRBD1; j_gene: TRBJ2-7; v_gene: TRBV28; abundance: -; CDR3nt: TGTGCCAGCAGTCTTGTGGGACAGGGGGACTACGAGCAGTACTTC; CDR3aa: CASSLVGQGDYEQYF
d_gene: -; j_gene: TRBJ1-1; v_gene: TRBV12-3/TRBV12-4; abundance: -; CDR3nt: TGTGCCAGCAGGAAACTAGGGACCAAAGCTTTCTTT; CDR3aa: CASRKLGTKAFF
d_gene: -; j_gene: TRBJ1-1; v_gene: TRBV18; abundance: -; CDR3nt: TGTGCCAGCTCACGACTCTCTGGGCACCCATTGGTAGGCGGAATGAACACTGAAGCTTTCTTT; CDR3aa: CASSRLSGHPLVGGMNTEAFF
d_gene: -; j_gene: TRBJ2-7; v_gene: TRBV28; abundance: -; CDR3nt: TGTGCCAGCAAAGGCTTAGCCGGCTCCTACGAGCAGTACTTC; CDR3aa: CASKGLAGSYEQYF
d_gene: TRBD1; j_gene: TRBJ1-6; v_gene: TRBV27; abundance: -; CDR3nt: TGTGCCAGCAGTCTTTACCCCGGGACAGGGGCATCACCCCTCCACTTT; CDR3aa: CASSLYPGTGASPLHF
d_gene: TRBD2; j_gene: TRBJ2-1; v_gene: TRBV11-1; abundance: -; CDR3nt: TGTGCCAGCAGCTTACGCGCCGCGGGGGGGTACAATGAGCAGTTCTTC; CDR3aa: CASSLRAAGGYNEQFF
d_gene: -; j_gene: TRBJ2-5; v_gene: TRBV2; abundance: -; CDR3nt: TGTGCCAGCACAAGGGACCAGGCAGAGACCCAGTACTTC; CDR3aa: CASTRDQAETQYF
d_gene: -; j_gene: TRBJ2-1; v_gene: TRBV29-1; abundance: -; CDR3nt: TGCAGCGTTGAAGTGACACAGAGGAATGAGCAGTTCTTC; CDR3aa: CSVEVTQRNEQFF
d_gene: -; j_gene: TRBJ2-3; v_gene: TRBV9; abundance: -; CDR3nt: TGTGCCAGCAGCGTACCAGGTGCAGATACGCAGTATTTT; CDR3aa: CASSVPGADTQYF
d_gene: TRBD2; j_gene: TRBJ2-2; v_gene: TRBV5-4; abundance: -; CDR3nt: TGTGCCAGCAGCTTGGCCGTCGGGCGGGGGACCGGGGAGCTGTTTTTT; CDR3aa: CASSLAVGRGTGELFF
d_gene: -; j_gene: TRBJ2-5; v_gene: TRBV6-6; abundance: -; CDR3nt: TGTGCCAGCAGTTATTTCGGAGGCCAAGAGACCCAGTACTTC; CDR3aa: CASSYFGGQETQYF
d_gene: -; j_gene: TRBJ1-1; v_gene: TRBV12-3/TRBV12-4; abundance: -; CDR3nt: TGTGCCAGCAGTTCCAGGGGGAACACTGAAGCTTTCTTT; CDR3aa: CASSSRGNTEAFF
d_gene: -; j_gene: TRBJ2-7; v_gene: TRBV7-2; abundance: -; CDR3nt: TGTGCCAGCAGCCCCGGTCAGAGGGCACCCTACGAGCAGTACTTC; CDR3aa: CASSPGQRAPYEQYF
d_gene: -; j_gene: TRBJ2-5; v_gene: TRBV5-4; abundance: -; CDR3nt: TGTGCCAGCAGCTTGGGACCTAGCGACGAGACCCAGTACTTC; CDR3aa: CASSLGPSDETQYF
d_gene: TRBD2; j_gene: TRBJ2-5; v_gene: TRBV9; abundance: -; CDR3nt: TGTGCCAGCAGCGTAGACCGTCTAGCGGCGGAGACCCAGTACTTC; CDR3aa: CASSVDRLAAETQYF
d_gene: -; j_gene: TRBJ2-1; v_gene: TRBV4-1; abundance: -; CDR3nt: TGCGCCAGCAGCCGCGTTGCTCTAGCGACTGAGCAGTTCTTC; CDR3aa: CASSRVALATEQFF
d_gene: -; j_gene: TRBJ1-1; v_gene: TRBV18; abundance: -; CDR3nt: TGTGCCAGCTCGCCTACGCTAGGTCGCACTGAAGCTTTCTTT; CDR3aa: CASSPTLGRTEAFF
d_gene: TRBD1; j_gene: TRBJ2-7; v_gene: TRBV5-1; abundance: -; CDR3nt: TGCGCCAGCAGCTGGGGACAGGGGACCTACGAGCAGTACTTC; CDR3aa: CASSWGQGTYEQYF
d_gene: TRBD2; j_gene: TRBJ2-1; v_gene: TRBV9; abundance: -; CDR3nt: TGTGCCAGCAGCGTAAACCTAGCGGGGCTGGGAGAGCAGTTCTTC; CDR3aa: CASSVNLAGLGEQFF
d_gene: TRBD1; j_gene: TRBJ1-5; v_gene: TRBV7-8; abundance: -; CDR3nt: TGTGCCAGCAGCCTTAGGGGGCAGGAGCAGCCCCAGCATTTT; CDR3aa: CASSLRGQEQPQHF
d_gene: -; j_gene: TRBJ1-6; v_gene: TRBV4-1; abundance: -; CDR3nt: TGCGCCAGCAGACAACCCGTCGGGAGTTCACCCCTCCACTTT; CDR3aa: CASRQPVGSSPLHF
d_gene: -; j_gene: TRBJ2-3; v_gene: TRBV4-1; abundance: -; CDR3nt: TGCGCCAGCAGCCCCCCGCCGCCAACTACAGATACGCAGTATTTT; CDR3aa: CASSPPPPTTDTQYF
d_gene: -; j_gene: TRBJ1-4; v_gene: TRBV7-9; abundance: -; CDR3nt: TGTGCCAGCAGCTTAAAAGGGGTGGCTGAAAAACTGTTTTTT; CDR3aa: CASSLKGVAEKLFF
d_gene: -; j_gene: TRBJ2-1; v_gene: TRBV6-6; abundance: -; CDR3nt: TGTGCCAGCAGCCAACTGGAATACAATGAGCAGTTCTTC; CDR3aa: CASSQLEYNEQFF
d_gene: -; j_gene: TRBJ2-4; v_gene: TRBV23-1; abundance: -; CDR3nt: TGCGCCAGCAGTCGAGGGGAGATCATTCAGTACTTC; CDR3aa: CASSRGEIIQYF
d_gene: -; j_gene: TRBJ2-1; v_gene: TRBV7-3; abundance: -; CDR3nt: TGTGCCAGCAGCCCCCAAGGGGTAGCCAGCCATGAGCAGTTCTTC; CDR3aa: CASSPQGVASHEQFF
d_gene: -; j_gene: TRBJ1-5; v_gene: TRBV29-1; abundance: -; CDR3nt: TGCAGCGCCGTGGAGGGCAAGGATCAGCCCCAGCATTTT; CDR3aa: CSAVEGKDQPQHF
d_gene: -; j_gene: TRBJ2-6; v_gene: TRBV2; abundance: -; CDR3nt: TGTGCCAGCAGTGAATTTTTTAACTCTGGGGCCAACGTCCTGACTTTC; CDR3aa: CASSEFFNSGANVLTF
d_gene: -; j_gene: TRBJ2-7; v_gene: TRBV20-1; abundance: -; CDR3nt: TGCAGTGCTAGAGACCATATGGGGGCAGGAGGGGAGCAGTACTTC; CDR3aa: CSARDHMGAGGEQYF
d_gene: -; j_gene: TRBJ1-2; v_gene: TRBV7-9; abundance: -; CDR3nt: TGTGCCAGCAGCTCTCGGGGACAAGCTAACTATGGCTACACCTTC; CDR3aa: CASSSRGQANYGYTF
d_gene: TRBD2; j_gene: TRBJ2-7; v_gene: TRBV7-2; abundance: -; CDR3nt: TGTGCCAGCAGCAGAACAGTGGTAGCGGGGGGCTACGAGCAGTACTTC; CDR3aa: CASSRTVVAGGYEQYF
d_gene: -; j_gene: TRBJ2-1; v_gene: TRBV19; abundance: -; CDR3nt: TGTGCCAGTAGTATCCTCCTGGGAGAGCAGTTCTTC; CDR3aa: CASSILLGEQFF
d_gene: -; j_gene: TRBJ2-3; v_gene: TRBV29-1; abundance: -; CDR3nt: TGCAGCGTTGACGAGGGGGCAGATACGCAGTATTTT; CDR3aa: CSVDEGADTQYF
d_gene: -; j_gene: TRBJ1-5; v_gene: TRBV18; abundance: -; CDR3nt: TGTGCCAGCTCACCGCGACAGGACACTCAGCCCCAGCATTTT; CDR3aa: CASSPRQDTQPQHF
d_gene: -; j_gene: TRBJ2-5; v_gene: TRBV7-9; abundance: once; CDR3nt: TGTGCCAGCACCTTAGGGGCGTACCAAGAGACCCAGTACTTC; CDR3aa: CASTLGAYQETQYF
d_gene: TRBD1; j_gene: TRBJ2-3; v_gene: TRBV7-3; abundance: -; CDR3nt: TGTGCCAGCAGCTCATCAGGGGGCGAAGATACGCAGTATTTT; CDR3aa: CASSSSGGEDTQYF
d_gene: -; j_gene: TRBJ2-5; v_gene: TRBV29-1; abundance: -; CDR3nt: TGCAGCGTTGCACGGGGGGCAGAGACCCAGTACTTC; CDR3aa: CSVARGAETQYF
d_gene: -; j_gene: TRBJ1-1; v_gene: TRBV6-5; abundance: once; CDR3nt: TGTGCCAGCAGTGACTCGGGGGCCGCGAACACTGAAGCTTTCTTT; CDR3aa: CASSDSGAANTEAFF